The next 27 T cell receptor beta chains were all read from a single sample in a study of blood T cell repertoires in COVID-19. Using immunoSEQ multiplex PCR, the repertoire was profiled, and TCRdb retains in-frame clones only, with some absent. The sample has over 60,000 clones; about 90% are singletons. Sequences were obtained from peripheral blood. These receptors were collected from a man aged 50 or older with COVID-19, enrolled during active disease.

The chain uses TRBV15 and TRBJ2-1; D gene unclear. The germline V and J ends were trimmed by 0 bases and 6 bases, with 3 bases remaining between them. This CDR3 contains 12 residues. Germline V gives CDR1 LNHNV, CDR2 YYDKDF (reference sequence). The CDR3, as DNA: TGTGCCACCAGCAGAGATAGCAATGAGCAGTTCTTC. This translates into CATSRDSNEQFF.

V usage is TRBV30 and J usage is TRBJ2-3, with TRBD2 identical over 7 bases. The germline gives CDR1 GTSNPN, CDR2 SVGIG (reference sequence). The CDR3 totals 14 residues. V was pared by 0 bases and J by 2 bases, with 2 bases of the junction left unmatched. CDR3 loop: CAWSVGGYTDTQYF. The DNA of the CDR3 is TGTGCCTGGAGTGTGGGGGGGTACACAGATACGCAGTATTTT.

The chain couples TRBV6-5 to TRBJ2-1; D not resolved. The germline V gene has CDR1 MNHEY and CDR2 SVGAGI. Trimming took off 0 bases at V and 8 bases at J, with 17 bases between the two ends. This CDR3 is built from 16 residues. CDR3 bases: TGTGCCAGCAGTTACTCGAATATCGGTTACTTGGATGAGCAGTTCTTC. Translated, it gives CASSYSNIGYLDEQFF.

The V call is TRBV2, the J call TRBJ1-6, with 8 bases fitting TRBD1. Germline V gene lookup returns CDR1 SNHLY and CDR2 FYNNEI. V lost 6 bases, J lost 11 bases, and 9 bases stayed unmatched. This CDR3 comprises 14 residues. CDR3 sequence: CASSATGGTPPLHF. The CDR3 bases are TGTGCCAGCAGCGCAACAGGGGGAACGCCACCCCTCCACTTT.

The chain is built from TRBV12-3 or TRBV12-4 and TRBJ1-1; D remains ambiguous. The ends were cut back, 6 bases at V and 7 bases at J, with 12 bases in the middle. The CDR3 runs to 12 residues. CDR3 DNA sequence: TGTGCCAGCAGATCCCATACAGTTGAAGCTTTCTTT. Residues: CASRSHTVEAFF.

The rearrangement uses TRBV6-6 and TRBJ1-6; D ambiguous. Deletions cut 6 bases from V and 3 bases from J, with 15 bases between. CDR3 length: 16 amino acids. Germline values: CDR1 MNHNY, CDR2 SVGAGI (reference sequence). The CDR3 nucleotides read TGTGCCAGCAGCGACACGAAGGGAGGCTATAATTCACCCCTCCACTTT. Translation gives CASSDTKGGYNSPLHF.

V and J are TRBV7-8 and TRBJ2-1, with 9 bases lining up with TRBD2. In germline, CDR1 is SGHVS, CDR2 FQNEAQ. V lost 5 bases and J lost 3; bases outside the gene matches: 8. This CDR3 comprises 16 residues. The CDR3 DNA is TGTGCCAGCAGCATAGTCTCTAGCGGGGACTACAATGAGCAGTTCTTC. It specifies CASSIVSSGDYNEQFF.

V and J are TRBV4-3 and TRBJ2-1; D possibly corresponds to TRBD1 (5 bases). V lost 4 bases, J lost 4 bases, and 14 bases lay in between. The CDR3 runs 15 residues. CDR1 and CDR2 (germline): LGHNA, YSLEER. Here the CDR3 reads CASSPTAFLYNEQFF. CDR3 nucleotides: TGCGCCAGCAGCCCGACAGCGTTCTTATACAATGAGCAGTTCTTC.

This clone was counted a single time. The chain couples TRBV6-5 to TRBJ2-7, with 10 bases lining up with TRBD1. The CDR3 is made up of 14 amino acids. After removal of 4 bases from V and 6 bases from J, the junction contained 6 bases not matched to a gene. The V gene's germline CDR1 is MNHEY and CDR2 SVGAGI. CDR3 DNA: TGTGCCAGCAGTTCCGGGACAGGGGTCGGCGAGCAGTACTTC. As protein: CASSSGTGVGEQYF.

This chain connects TRBV6-5 to TRBJ2-1, with D possibly TRBD2 on 6 matching bases. Trimming left V 10 bases short and J 5 bases short, with 18 bases between. The CDR3 covers 14 residues. Germline CDR1 is MNHEY and CDR2 is SVGAGI. The CDR3 DNA reads TGTGCCACCAAACACGCCCGGGGGAACAATGAGCAGTTCTTC. As protein: CATKHARGNNEQFF.

This clone appeared once. V usage is TRBV28 and J usage is TRBJ2-7; 12 positions agree with TRBD2. This CDR3 comprises 13 residues. Germline-derived CDR1 and CDR2 are MDHEN and SYDVKM. Trimming cost V 5 bases and J 10 bases; bases outside gene matches: 6. The CDR3 DNA reads as TGTGCCAGCAGTGAACTAGCGGGAGGCCAACAGTACTTC. Its protein product is CASSELAGGQQYF.

This chain links TRBV9 with TRBJ2-1; 7 bases fit TRBD2. The CDR3 is 15 amino acids. The J segment lost 2 bases and the V segment lost 3 bases, leaving 5 bases of the junction unmatched. Germline V gene sequence: CDR1 SGDLS, CDR2 YYNGEE. CDR3 residues: CASSAPGTTYNEQFF. The CDR3 DNA reads TGTGCCAGCAGCGCCCCCGGGACTACCTACAATGAGCAGTTCTTC.

The J gene is TRBJ2-7, the V gene TRBV15, with TRBD2 identical over 7 bases. V was clipped by 3 bases and J by 5 bases; unmatched bases: 4. CDR1 is LNHNV, CDR2 YYDKDF, per germline (reference sequence). The CDR3 sequence is 13 residues long. In DNA form, the CDR3 reads TGTGCCACCAGCAGGGCCGGGGGGAACGAGCAGTACTTC. It is translated as CATSRAGGNEQYF.

The V gene is TRBV10-3, the J gene TRBJ2-1, with D hard to call. With 2 bases removed from V and 6 bases from J, the gap between germline ends came to 5 bases. Germline loops: CDR1 ENHRY, CDR2 SYGVKD. This CDR3 has 12 amino acids. Written as DNA, the CDR3 is TGTGCCATCAGTGAGGTCCGCAATGAGCAGTTCTTC. It encodes CAISEVRNEQFF.

This chain links TRBV7-2 with TRBJ1-6, with a possible D match to TRBD1 (5 bases). Trimming shortened V by 2 bases and J by 11 bases, and 13 bases separated the two germline ends. Germline lookup yields CDR1 SGHTA and CDR2 FQGNSA. This CDR3 is 14 amino acids long. The CDR3 region is CASSLLQEQTPLHF. For the CDR3, the DNA is TGTGCCAGCAGCTTATTACAGGAGCAAACACCCCTCCACTTT.

This chain uses TRBV14 with TRBJ1-2, with D uncertain. CDR3 length: 15 amino acids. Trimming took off 3 bases at V and 1 base at J, with 12 bases between the two ends. Germline V gene lookup returns CDR1 SGHDN and CDR2 FVKESK. The CDR3 here is CASSHYPLNNYGYTF. CDR3 nucleotide sequence: TGTGCCAGCAGCCACTACCCATTGAATAACTATGGCTACACCTTC.

CDR3 in amino acids: CASSYEAGVYEQYF. The CDR3 bases are TGTGCCAGCAGTTACGAGGCGGGAGTCTACGAGCAGTACTTC. V and J are TRBV6-5 and TRBJ2-7, with 7 bases identical to TRBD2. CDR1 is MNHEY and CDR2 is SVGAGI in the germline V gene. The CDR3 loop spans 14 amino acids. After removal of 2 bases from V and 3 bases from J, the junction contained 4 bases not matched to a gene.

This sequence joins TRBV6-5 and TRBJ1-2, with a tentative D call TRBD1 (6 bases). The V end lost 2 bases, the J end lost 6 bases, and 19 bases lay between the germline ends. The CDR3 length is 16 residues. In germline, CDR1 is MNHEY, CDR2 SVGAGI. The CDR3 DNA follows: TGTGCCAGCAGTTACCGGAGAGGCGCAGGGGCAGATGGCTACACCTTC. Its translation: CASSYRRGAGADGYTF.

This chain uses TRBV2 with TRBJ2-1, with 8 positions matching TRBD2. The CDR3 consists of 14 residues. Per the germline V gene, CDR1 is SNHLY and CDR2 is FYNNEI. The J segment lost 3 bases and the V segment lost 8 bases, leaving 6 bases of the junction unmatched. The CDR3 protein is CASVLADFYNEQFF. As DNA, the CDR3 is TGTGCCAGCGTACTAGCGGATTTCTACAATGAGCAGTTCTTC.

This chain joins TRBV18 and TRBJ2-5, with 9 positions matching TRBD2. The germline V gene encodes CDR1 KGHSH and CDR2 LQKENI. The CDR3 has 17 residues. V lost 2 bases to trimming and J lost 5 bases; unmatched junction nucleotides: 12. The CDR3 DNA follows: TGTGCCAGCTCACCATACCCAACGATCAGCGGGAGGGAGACCCAGTACTTC. It yields the protein CASSPYPTISGRETQYF.

The genes are TRBV7-3 and TRBJ2-3, with 9 bases fitting TRBD2. Germline V gene sequence: CDR1 SGHTA, CDR2 FQGTGA. The V gene end was trimmed by 4 bases and the J gene end by 4 bases; junction bases not matched to a gene: 6. The CDR3 totals 15 residues. CDR3 residues: CASSSTGLAADTQYF. Written as DNA, the CDR3 is TGTGCCAGCAGCTCCACGGGACTAGCAGCAGATACGCAGTATTTT.

The DNA of the CDR3 is TGTGCCAGCAGCCCCATCAGCGGGAGCGGGACCTACGAGCAGTACTTC. Amino acids: CASSPISGSGTYEQYF. The chain couples TRBV7-2 to TRBJ2-7; 8 bases align to TRBD2. Trimming cost V 5 bases and J 2 bases; bases outside gene matches: 11. The CDR3 length is 16 residues. Germline assignment: CDR1 SGHTA and CDR2 FQGNSA. Looking up the rest from reference TRBV7-2 and TRBJ2-7 gives the full variable domain: GAGVSQSPSNKVTEKGKDVELRCDPISGHTALYWYRQSLGQGLEFLIYFQGNSAPDKSGLPSDRFSAERTGGSVSTLTIQRTQQEDSAVYLCASSPISGSGTYEQYFGPGTRLTVT.

The chain couples TRBV28 to TRBJ1-4; D is unclear. Germline loops: CDR1 MDHEN, CDR2 SYDVKM. The CDR3 sequence is 16 residues long. Trimming shortened V by 4 bases and J by 0 bases, and 12 bases separated the two germline ends. CDR3 in amino acids: CASSSPLIPTNEKLFF. The CDR3 region has the DNA TGTGCCAGCAGTTCCCCCTTAATTCCAACTAATGAAAAACTGTTTTTT.

This clone was detected only a few times. The chain couples TRBV27 to TRBJ1-1; D unresolved. The germline V gene has CDR1 MNHEY and CDR2 SMNVEV (reference sequence). Trimming stripped 3 bases from V and 5 bases from J, with 10 bases between. This CDR3 contains 13 residues. The CDR3: CASSFRVETEAFF. The CDR3 coding sequence is TGTGCCAGCAGTTTTCGCGTAGAGACTGAAGCTTTCTTT.

The rearrangement joins TRBV14 to TRBJ1-1; a weak D match, TRBD1 (6 bases). Germline assignment: CDR1 SGHDN and CDR2 FVKESK. Trimming cost V 0 bases and J 4 bases, with 15 bases left between them. CDR3 length: 16 residues. For the CDR3, the DNA is TGTGCCAGCAGCCAAGATAGGTTAATCAGGGGCACTGAAGCTTTCTTT. Protein: CASSQDRLIRGTEAFF.

The chain uses TRBV5-4 and TRBJ2-7; 7 bases line up with TRBD1. Germline V gene lookup returns CDR1 SGHNT and CDR2 YYREEE (reference sequence). V was clipped by 2 bases and J by 2 bases; unmatched bases: 16. The CDR3 covers 18 residues. CDR3 nucleotides: TGTGCCAGCAGCTTACCCCCTGGGACAGACGCTACCCCCTACGAGCAGTACTTC. As protein: CASSLPPGTDATPYEQYF.

The gene calls are TRBV29-1 and TRBJ2-2, with TRBD2 matching 15 bases. J gave up 7 bases and V 8 bases, and 8 bases lay outside the gene matches. The CDR3 has 15 amino acids. Germline V CDR1 and CDR2: SQVTM, ANQGSEA. CDR3 sequence: CSQGLAGGFSGELFF. The CDR3 region has the DNA TGCAGCCAGGGACTAGCGGGAGGTTTTAGCGGGGAGCTGTTTTTT.